This T cell receptor beta chain was identified in a study of T cells in Graves' hyperthyroidism and ophthalmopathy. Amplified regions were TCR beta CDR3 sequences from RNA transcripts. RT-PCR in the first round (using the HTBI primer set) targeted the TCR CDR3. TCRdb independently ran MiXCR on the multiplex PCR reads; one entry per CDR3 protein. The repertoire holds approximately 600,000 distinct CDR3 sequences, 11% to 15% seen once, with approximately 6.4% in the top ten. This clonotype was seen at least ten times. This clonotype originated in a woman under 30 with Graves' ophthalmopathy. The source material was blood.

The CDR3 reads CASSPSESSSEAFF. CDR3 nucleotide sequence: TGTGCCAGCAGCCCGAGCGAGAGCTCGTCGGAAGCTTTCTTT. The rearrangement links TRBV9 to TRBJ1-1; D unresolved. The V and J ends lost 4 bases and 8 bases respectively, with 18 bases between them. The CDR3 is made up of 14 amino acids. Germline V CDR1 and CDR2: SGDLS, YYNGEE. The full variable domain, its missing parts supplied by reference TRBV9 and TRBJ1-1, is DSGVTQTPKHLITATGQRVTLRCSPRSGDLSVYWYQQSLDQGLQFLIQYYNGEERAKGNILERFSAQQFPDLHSELNLSSLELGDSALYFCASSPSESSSEAFFGQGTRLTVV.